A single T cell receptor beta chain is shown here with its context. The trim removed 2 bases at V and 3 bases at J, leaving 1 base unmatched. The germline CDR1 and CDR2 sequences are SGHNT and YYREEE (reference sequence). The CDR3 contains 13 residues. These data originate in a study of control samples from healthy donors and cancer patients. The data were produced by immunoSEQ multiplex PCR, yet TCRdb's version contains in-frame clones alone and is incomplete. This table holds about 150,000 clones, more than 85% found once. This TCR was recovered from a man over 45 in good health. The sequenced sample consisted of blood. The chain is built from TRBV5-4 and TRBJ2-7; 8 nucleotides line up with TRBD1. The CDR3 nucleotides read TGTGCCAGCAGCTTCACAGGGGGCTACGAGCAGTACTTC. This encodes CASSFTGGYEQYF.